This T cell receptor beta chain comes out of a study of response to subunit inactivated influenza vaccine. Study outcomes and limitations: Only a handful of new T cells, the authors suggested, are recruited with each seasonal influenza vaccination.

The CDR3 sequence is 16 residues long. Germline V gene sequence: CDR1 SGHTA, CDR2 FQGNSA. V lost 4 bases and J lost 4; bases outside the gene matches: 11. TCRdb recomputed calls from the RT-PCR reads with MiXCR, one row per CDR3 protein. This sample carries hundreds of thousands of distinct CDR3 sequences, more than 11% of them seen once, and the ten largest clones take 6.5% to 8.5%. This clonotype was observed a handful of times. Antigen specificity is unknown. This sequence was found in a man aged 50-60 years who received an inactivated influenza vaccine. The starting material was PBMCs from blood, obtained about 14 days before vaccination. J is TRBJ2-3 and V is TRBV7-2, with 7 nucleotides matching TRBD2. Here the CDR3 DNA reads TGTGCCAGCAGCTCCTACGGACTAGGTGGCGCAGATACGCAGTATTTT. Its translation is CASSSYGLGGADTQYF.